The source of this T cell receptor (beta chain) is a study of blood T cell repertoires in COVID-19. Looking at the study overall: Sites across the United States, Italy and Spain contributed samples from acute and convalescent COVID-19.

CDR1 and CDR2 from the germline V gene are LNHNV and YYDKDF (reference sequence). V was trimmed by 0 bases and J by 1 base, leaving 4 bases between them. The CDR3 loop spans 13 amino acids. In the original workflow: For nucleated cells, counts were estimated from reference gene primer amplification. Sequencing used immunoSEQ multiplex PCR; TCRdb keeps in-frame clones, though not all of them. V and J calls and clone size come straight from that table; D and trimming were deduced from the DNA. The table includes roughly 260,000 clones, more than 70% detected once. The gene calls are TRBV15 and TRBJ2-7; D is undetermined. Sequencing was performed on peripheral blood. The clonotype comes from a woman between 35 and 50 years old who had recovered from COVID-19. CDR3: CATSRDESYEQYF. As DNA, the CDR3 is TGTGCCACCAGCAGAGATGAGTCCTACGAGCAGTACTTC.